A single sample gave rise to the 18 T cell receptor beta chains below, sequenced in a study of graft-versus-host responses after intestinal transplantation. Their recognized antigens are unknown. Here immunoSEQ multiplex PCR was the method, and the copy in TCRdb shows in-frame clones only, minus some. This table has about 26,000 clones, more than 75% appearing once. The sequencing here drew on unstimulated CD4+ T cells sorted from spleen or lymph node cells, taken before intestinal transplant. These receptors were obtained from a human donor who received an intestinal transplant.

The chain recombines TRBV28 with TRBJ2-1, with TRBD2 matching 7 bases. Germline loops: CDR1 MDHEN, CDR2 SYDVKM. CDR3 size: 16 residues. Trimming took 3 bases from V and 7 from J; bases not matched to a gene: 12. CDR3 sequence: CASSFGANVGRNEQFF. CDR3 sequence (DNA): TGTGCCAGCAGTTTTGGGGCAAATGTCGGGAGGAATGAGCAGTTCTTC.

There are a few counts of this clone. The rearrangement links TRBV9 to TRBJ2-1, with D maybe TRBD2 (6 bases). The V gene lost 1 base and the J gene lost 3 bases, with 14 bases spanning the gap. Germline CDR1 SGDLS, CDR2 YYNGEE. The CDR3 sequence is 16 residues long. The CDR3 loop reads CASSVQGWGDYNEQFF. For the CDR3, the DNA is TGTGCCAGCAGCGTACAGGGCTGGGGGGACTACAATGAGCAGTTCTTC.

V is TRBV7-2 and J is TRBJ2-3, with D perhaps TRBD2 (5 bases). V lost 3 bases and J 6 bases, leaving 16 bases between the germline ends. There are 15 residues in the CDR3. Per germline, CDR1 SGHTA and CDR2 FQGNSA. CDR3 sequence (DNA): TGTGCCAGCAGCTTCGGCGGGCTCCTAGAGGATACGCAGTATTTT. Translated: CASSFGGLLEDTQYF.

This clone has only one observation. The rearrangement joins TRBV7-9 to TRBJ1-1, with D unclear. The CDR3 is 12 residues long. V was cut by 11 bases and J by 4 bases, with 14 bases left in between. CDR1 SEHNR and CDR2 FQNEAQ come from the germline V gene (reference sequence). CDR3 in DNA: TGTGCCGGATCCCATGGGAGCACTGAAGCTTTCTTT. This sequence encodes CAGSHGSTEAFF.

The V call is TRBV19, the J call TRBJ1-2; 11 bases line up with TRBD1. The germline CDR1 and CDR2 sequences are LNHDA and SQIVND (reference sequence). The CDR3 loop spans 14 amino acids. With 8 bases clipped from V and 2 bases from J, the junction kept 4 bases outside the gene matches. CDR3 in DNA: TGTGCCAGTGCCCGGGACAGGGGGAACTATGGCTACACCTTC. It encodes CASARDRGNYGYTF.

The chain uses TRBV13 and TRBJ2-3, with D possibly matching TRBD2 (5 bases). Germline V gives CDR1 PRHDT, CDR2 FYEKMQ (reference sequence). This CDR3 comprises 14 residues. The ends were cut back, 3 bases at V and 7 bases at J, with 14 bases in the middle. The CDR3 nucleotides read TGTGCCAGCAGCTTTAGCCTATCGGGGAATACGCAGTATTTT. This encodes CASSFSLSGNTQYF.

V is TRBV28 and J is TRBJ1-1; 7 bases are shared with TRBD1. V lost 4 bases, J lost 1 base, and 3 bases stayed unmatched. This CDR3 comprises 14 residues. Per the germline V gene, CDR1 is MDHEN and CDR2 is SYDVKM. CDR3 sequence (DNA): TGTGCCAGCAGTTCCTGGACAGGGAACACTGAAGCTTTCTTT. Translated: CASSSWTGNTEAFF.

CDR3 in DNA: TGTGCCAGCAGCTTGCTTGCCCGGGAAGGAAACACCATATATTTT. Protein sequence: CASSLLAREGNTIYF. The chain couples TRBV5-5 to TRBJ1-3, with D unclear. The CDR3 sequence is 15 residues long. Trimming took off 1 base at V and 4 bases at J, with 12 bases between the two ends. CDR1 SGHKS and CDR2 YYEKEE come from the germline V gene (reference sequence).

The chain joins TRBV5-6 to TRBJ1-6; perhaps TRBD1 as D (5 bases). In germline, CDR1 is SGHDT, CDR2 YYEEEE. The CDR3 is 17 amino acids. Trimming removed 4 bases at V and 0 bases at J, with 14 bases between. The CDR3 region is CASSGRTPSSYNSPLHF. The CDR3 nucleotides are TGTGCCAGCAGCGGACGGACACCGAGCTCCTATAATTCACCCCTCCACTTT.

This clone was observed once. The chain carries TRBV5-1 and TRBJ2-3, with D tentatively TRBD1 or TRBD2 (5 bases each). Deletions cut 4 bases from V and 2 bases from J, with 11 bases between. The CDR3 runs 14 residues. Germline V lookup: CDR1 SGHRS, CDR2 YFSETQ. The CDR3 nucleotides read TGCGCCAGCAGCACCGGGACGTACACAGATACGCAGTATTTT. It codes for CASSTGTYTDTQYF.

The chain carries TRBV6-1 and TRBJ1-5; D uncertain. V was clipped by 8 bases and J by 4 bases, with 18 bases between them. The CDR3 is 15 residues long. Germline CDR1 reads MNHNS; CDR2 reads SASEGT. The CDR3 DNA is TGTGCCAGCTCCCCCTGGGGAGGGAATAATCAGCCCCAGCATTTT. It translates to CASSPWGGNNQPQHF.

The DNA for the CDR3 is TGCGCCAGCACCTTCCGGACTAGCGGGGCTATAGATGAGCAGTTCTTC. Protein product: CASTFRTSGAIDEQFF. V is TRBV10-2 and J is TRBJ2-1; TRBD2 aligns across 12 bases. J gave up 8 bases and V 7 bases, and 12 bases lay outside the gene matches. From germline, CDR1 is WSHSY and CDR2 SAAADI. CDR3 length: 16 residues.

The chain couples TRBV7-9 to TRBJ2-7, with 14 bases lining up with TRBD2. J lost 3 bases, V lost 5 bases, and 6 bases had no gene match. The CDR3 consists of 16 residues. Germline-derived CDR1 and CDR2 are SEHNR and FQNEAQ (reference sequence). The CDR3 loop reads CASSPQGLAGVYEQYF. The CDR3 coding sequence is TGTGCCAGCAGCCCCCAGGGACTAGCGGGAGTCTACGAGCAGTACTTC.

The J gene is TRBJ2-2, the V gene TRBV7-9, with D possibly matching TRBD2 (6 bases). Germline-derived CDR1 and CDR2 are SEHNR and FQNEAQ (reference sequence). This CDR3 has 16 amino acids. Trimming cost V 4 bases and J 6 bases, with 18 bases left between them. The CDR3: CASSSRLVQRSGELFF. The DNA for the CDR3 is TGTGCCAGCAGCTCTAGACTAGTTCAAAGGTCCGGGGAGCTGTTTTTT.

The rearrangement uses TRBV2 and TRBJ2-1, with D maybe TRBD2 (6 bases). The V end was cut by 6 bases, the J end by 4 bases, with 10 bases between. CDR3 size: 13 residues. CDR1 and CDR2 from the germline V gene are SNHLY and FYNNEI. The CDR3 DNA is TGTGCCAGCAGAAGGGGAGGTTACAATGAGCAGTTCTTC. This gives the protein CASRRGGYNEQFF. Full variable domain (remainder filled in from reference TRBV2 and TRBJ2-1): EPEVTQTPSHQVTQMGQEVILRCVPISNHLYFYWYRQILGQKVEFLVSFYNNEISEKSEIFDDQFSVERPDGSNFTLKIRSTKLEDSAMYFCASRRGGYNEQFFGPGTRLTVL.

This clone was recorded a few times. The chain uses TRBV18 and TRBJ2-2; D tentatively fits TRBD1 or TRBD2 (7 bases each). This CDR3 region has 16 residues. Germline CDR1 reads KGHSH; CDR2 reads LQKENI. Trimming cost V 6 bases and J 3 bases, with 17 bases left between them. The CDR3 here is CASSPREGAHTGELFF. Written as DNA, the CDR3 is TGTGCCAGCTCTCCAAGGGAGGGGGCGCACACCGGGGAGCTGTTTTTT.

This clone was detected only once. V gene TRBV10-3 combines with J gene TRBJ2-7; D is possibly TRBD2 (6 bases). CDR1 and CDR2 (germline): ENHRY, SYGVKD. Trimming stripped 3 bases from V and 0 bases from J, with 12 bases between. The CDR3 totals 15 residues. The CDR3 bases are TGTGCCATCAGTGATCCACGGGGGAACTCCTACGAGCAGTACTTC. Translated: CAISDPRGNSYEQYF.

This clone was picked up a small number of times. One junction end does not reproduce the germline sequence, and a read error may be involved. The gene calls are TRBV14 and TRBJ1-2, with D unresolved. The length of the CDR3 is 13 residues. The germline gives CDR1 SGHDN, CDR2 FVKESK. DNA for the CDR3: TGTGCCAGCAGCCAAGCTTCGGCCCCGGTCGAAGCCTTC. It encodes CASSQASAPVEAF.